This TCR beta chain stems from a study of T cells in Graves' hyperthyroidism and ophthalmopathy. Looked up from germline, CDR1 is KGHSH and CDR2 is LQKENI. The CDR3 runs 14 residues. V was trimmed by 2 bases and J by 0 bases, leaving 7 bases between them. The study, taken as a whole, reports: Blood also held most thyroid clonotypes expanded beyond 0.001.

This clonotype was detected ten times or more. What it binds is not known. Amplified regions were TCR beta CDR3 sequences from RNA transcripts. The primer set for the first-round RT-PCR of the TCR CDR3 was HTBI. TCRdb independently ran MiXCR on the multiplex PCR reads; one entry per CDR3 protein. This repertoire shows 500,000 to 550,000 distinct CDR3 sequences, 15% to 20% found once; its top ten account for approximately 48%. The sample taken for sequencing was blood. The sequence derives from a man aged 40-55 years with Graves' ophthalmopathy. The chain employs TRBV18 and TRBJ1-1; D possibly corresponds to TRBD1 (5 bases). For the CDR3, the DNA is TGTGCCAGCTCACCAGCAGGGATGAACACTGAAGCTTTCTTT. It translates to CASSPAGMNTEAFF.